The T cell receptor (beta chain) described here comes from a study of blood T cell repertoires in COVID-19. Study at large: Acute and convalescent COVID-19 specimens originated in the United States, Italy and Spain.

The CDR3 length is 16 residues. Germline V gives CDR1 MNHNY, CDR2 SVGAGI (reference sequence). Losses at the gene ends were 7 bases for V and 7 bases for J; bases not matched to a gene: 19. Data came from immunoSEQ multiplex PCR; TCRdb stores just in-frame clones and leaves some out. The data show around 150,000 clones, about four fifths seen once. The receptor's source is a woman of 80 years or more with acute or convalescent COVID-19. The sample taken for sequencing was peripheral blood. The chain is built from TRBV6-6 and TRBJ2-7; 7 bases align to TRBD1. DNA of the CDR3: TGTGCCAGCAACATTGCTCCCGGGACAGCCCCTCGGGAGCAGTACTTC. Protein product: CASNIAPGTAPREQYF.